This TCR beta chain was recorded in a study of technical replicates of blood from a few donors. The table came from immunoSEQ multiplex PCR; TCRdb's copy has only in-frame clones and leaves some out. The top ten hold roughly 0.25% of the sample, which has around 68,000 clones, about 97% seen once. The clonotype originates from a human donor in good health. Sample: T cells isolated from PBMCs.

The CDR3, as DNA: TGTGCCAGCAGCTTCGGCTCCTCCTCCGGGACAGGGGTACGCTCAGATACGCAGTATTTT. Amino acids: CASSFGSSSGTGVRSDTQYF. The chain carries TRBV5-4 and TRBJ2-3; 10 nucleotides match TRBD1. This CDR3 comprises 20 residues. J lost 4 bases, V lost 2 bases, and 19 bases had no gene match. Germline values: CDR1 SGHNT, CDR2 YYREEE (reference sequence).